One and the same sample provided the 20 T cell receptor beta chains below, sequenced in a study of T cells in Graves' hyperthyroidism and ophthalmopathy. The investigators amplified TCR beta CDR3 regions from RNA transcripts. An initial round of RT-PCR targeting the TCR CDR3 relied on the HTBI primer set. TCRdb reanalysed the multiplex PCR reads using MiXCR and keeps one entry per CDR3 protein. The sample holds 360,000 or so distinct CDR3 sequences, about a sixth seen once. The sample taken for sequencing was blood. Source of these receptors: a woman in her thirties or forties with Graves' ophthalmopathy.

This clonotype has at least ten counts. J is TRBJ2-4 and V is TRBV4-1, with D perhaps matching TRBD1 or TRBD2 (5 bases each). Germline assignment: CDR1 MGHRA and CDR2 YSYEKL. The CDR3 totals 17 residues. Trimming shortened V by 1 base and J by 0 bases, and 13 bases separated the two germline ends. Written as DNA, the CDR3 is TGCGCCAGCAGCCAAGCGTTGGGGGAGCTAGCCAAAAACATTCAGTACTTC. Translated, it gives CASSQALGELAKNIQYF.

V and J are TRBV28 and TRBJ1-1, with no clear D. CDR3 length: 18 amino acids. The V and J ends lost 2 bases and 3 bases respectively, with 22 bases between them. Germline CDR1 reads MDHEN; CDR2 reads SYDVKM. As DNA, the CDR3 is TGTGCCAGCAGTTTAAATGCCCCCCTTGCCTCTGGGTACACTGAAGCTTTCTTT. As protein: CASSLNAPLASGYTEAFF.

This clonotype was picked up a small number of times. The CDR3 coding sequence is TGTGCCAGCAGCCCGCGACTGGGTTCGGGCGAGCAGTACTTC. Residues: CASSPRLGSGEQYF. The chain links TRBV5-8 to TRBJ2-7; D unresolved. This CDR3 is 14 amino acids long. In germline, CDR1 is SGHTS, CDR2 YDEGEE. V was shortened by 4 bases and J by 6 bases, with 17 bases between the two germline ends.

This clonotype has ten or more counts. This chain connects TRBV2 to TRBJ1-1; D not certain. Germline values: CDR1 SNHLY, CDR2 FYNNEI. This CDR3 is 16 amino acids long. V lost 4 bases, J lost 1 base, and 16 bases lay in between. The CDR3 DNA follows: TGTGCCAGCAGTGGGGCGGGCGGGGAAGGGAACACTGAAGCTTTCTTT. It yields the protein CASSGAGGEGNTEAFF.

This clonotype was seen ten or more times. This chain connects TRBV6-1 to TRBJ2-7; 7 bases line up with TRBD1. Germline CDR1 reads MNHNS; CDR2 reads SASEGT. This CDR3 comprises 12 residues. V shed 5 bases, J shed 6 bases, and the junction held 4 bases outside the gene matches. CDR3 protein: CASSTTGSEQYF. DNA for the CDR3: TGTGCCAGCAGTACGACAGGGAGCGAGCAGTACTTC.

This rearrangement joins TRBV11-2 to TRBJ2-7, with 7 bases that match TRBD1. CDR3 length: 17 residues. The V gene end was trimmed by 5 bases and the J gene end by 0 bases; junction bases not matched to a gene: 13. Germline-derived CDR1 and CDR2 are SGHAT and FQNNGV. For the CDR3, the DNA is TGTGCCAGCAGCCGAAGAAGACAGGGCCATAGCTCCTACGAGCAGTACTTC. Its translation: CASSRRRQGHSSYEQYF. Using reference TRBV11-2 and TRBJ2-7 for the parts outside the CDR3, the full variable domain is EAGVAQSPRYKIIEKRQSVAFWCNPISGHATLYWYQQILGQGPKLLIQFQNNGVVDDSQLPKDRFSAERLKGVDSTLKIQPAKLEDSAVYLCASSRRRQGHSSYEQYFGPGTRLTVT.

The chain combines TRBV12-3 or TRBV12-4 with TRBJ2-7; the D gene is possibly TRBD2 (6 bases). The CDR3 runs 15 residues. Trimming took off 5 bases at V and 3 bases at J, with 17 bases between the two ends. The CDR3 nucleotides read TGTGCCAGCAGTATATCCGGGAGCGCTGACTACGAGCAGTACTTC. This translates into CASSISGSADYEQYF.

CDR3 sequence reads: CASRGMGNSNQPQHF. CDR3 nucleotides: TGTGCCAGCAGGGGGATGGGGAATAGCAATCAGCCCCAGCATTTT. The rearrangement uses TRBV12-3 or TRBV12-4 and TRBJ1-5; D gene unclear. The CDR3 totals 15 residues. Trimming left V 6 bases short and J 0 bases short, with 12 bases between.

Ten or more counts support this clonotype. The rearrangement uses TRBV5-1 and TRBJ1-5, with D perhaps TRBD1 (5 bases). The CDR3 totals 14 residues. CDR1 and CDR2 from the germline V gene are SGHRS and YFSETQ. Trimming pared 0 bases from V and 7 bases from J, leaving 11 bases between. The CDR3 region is CASSLGGTGQPQHF. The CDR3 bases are TGCGCCAGCAGCTTGGGGGGGACGGGGCAGCCCCAGCATTTT. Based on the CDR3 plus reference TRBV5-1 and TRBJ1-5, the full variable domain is KAGVTQTPRYLIKTRGQQVTLSCSPISGHRSVSWYQQTPGQGLQFLFEYFSETQRNKGNFPGRFSGRQFSNSRSEMNVSTLELGDSALYLCASSLGGTGQPQHFGDGTRLSIL.

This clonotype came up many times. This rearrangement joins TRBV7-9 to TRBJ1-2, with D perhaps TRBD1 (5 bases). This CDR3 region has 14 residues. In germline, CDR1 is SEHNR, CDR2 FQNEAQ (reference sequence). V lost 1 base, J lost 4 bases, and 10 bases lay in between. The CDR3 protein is CASSLVGQPYGYTF. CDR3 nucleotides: TGTGCCAGCAGCTTAGTGGGGCAGCCCTATGGCTACACCTTC.

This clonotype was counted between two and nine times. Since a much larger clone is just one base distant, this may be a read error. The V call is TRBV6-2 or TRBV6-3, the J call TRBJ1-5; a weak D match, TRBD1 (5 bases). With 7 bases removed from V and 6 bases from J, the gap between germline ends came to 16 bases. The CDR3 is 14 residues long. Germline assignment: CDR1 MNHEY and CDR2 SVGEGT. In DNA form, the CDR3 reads TGTGCCAGCAAAAAGGGACTGGCCGTTCAGCCCCAGCATTTT. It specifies CASKKGLAVQPQHF.

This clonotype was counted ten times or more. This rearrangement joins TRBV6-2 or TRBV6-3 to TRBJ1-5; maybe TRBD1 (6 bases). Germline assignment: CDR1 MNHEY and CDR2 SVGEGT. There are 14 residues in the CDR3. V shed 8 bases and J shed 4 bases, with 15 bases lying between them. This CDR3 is CASGDTGSNQPQHF. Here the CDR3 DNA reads TGTGCCAGCGGAGACACAGGGTCGAATCAGCCCCAGCATTTT.

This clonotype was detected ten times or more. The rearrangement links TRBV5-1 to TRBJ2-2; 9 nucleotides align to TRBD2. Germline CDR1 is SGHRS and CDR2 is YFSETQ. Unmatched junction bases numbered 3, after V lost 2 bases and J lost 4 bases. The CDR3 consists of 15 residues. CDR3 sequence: CASSFTLAGTGELFF. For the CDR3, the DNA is TGCGCCAGCAGCTTTACACTAGCGGGCACCGGGGAGCTGTTTTTT. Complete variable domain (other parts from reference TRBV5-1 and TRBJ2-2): KAGVTQTPRYLIKTRGQQVTLSCSPISGHRSVSWYQQTPGQGLQFLFEYFSETQRNKGNFPGRFSGRQFSNSRSEMNVSTLELGDSALYLCASSFTLAGTGELFFGEGSRLTVL.

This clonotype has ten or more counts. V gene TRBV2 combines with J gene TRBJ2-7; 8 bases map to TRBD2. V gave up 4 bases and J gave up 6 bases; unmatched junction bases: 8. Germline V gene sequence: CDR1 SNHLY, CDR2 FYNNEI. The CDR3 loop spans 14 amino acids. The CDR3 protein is CASSAGRDRVEQYF. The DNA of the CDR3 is TGTGCCAGCAGTGCCGGGAGGGATCGGGTCGAGCAGTACTTC.

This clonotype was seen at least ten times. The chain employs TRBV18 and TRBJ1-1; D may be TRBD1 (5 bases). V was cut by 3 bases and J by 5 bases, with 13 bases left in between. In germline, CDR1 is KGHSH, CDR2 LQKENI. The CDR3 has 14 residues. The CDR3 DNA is TGTGCCAGCTCACCGACAGTCGGGGGGACTGAAGCTTTCTTT. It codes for CASSPTVGGTEAFF.

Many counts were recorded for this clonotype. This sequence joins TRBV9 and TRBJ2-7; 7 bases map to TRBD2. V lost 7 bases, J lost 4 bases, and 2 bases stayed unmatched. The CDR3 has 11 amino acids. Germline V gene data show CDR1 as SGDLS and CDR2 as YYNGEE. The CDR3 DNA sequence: TGTGCCAGCGGACTAGAGTACGAGCAGTACTTC. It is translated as CASGLEYEQYF.

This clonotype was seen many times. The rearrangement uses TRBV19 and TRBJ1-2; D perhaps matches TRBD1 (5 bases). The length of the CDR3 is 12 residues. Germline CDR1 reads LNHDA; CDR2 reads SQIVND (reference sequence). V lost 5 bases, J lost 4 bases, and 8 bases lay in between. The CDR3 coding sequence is TGTGCCAGTAGTGGAGGGACCTATGGCTACACCTTC. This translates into CASSGGTYGYTF.

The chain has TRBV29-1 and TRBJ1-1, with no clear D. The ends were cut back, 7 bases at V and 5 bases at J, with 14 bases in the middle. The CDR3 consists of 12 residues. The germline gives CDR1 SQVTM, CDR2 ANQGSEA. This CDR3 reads CSADGLSTEAFF. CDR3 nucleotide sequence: TGCAGCGCTGATGGTCTTTCGACTGAAGCTTTCTTT.

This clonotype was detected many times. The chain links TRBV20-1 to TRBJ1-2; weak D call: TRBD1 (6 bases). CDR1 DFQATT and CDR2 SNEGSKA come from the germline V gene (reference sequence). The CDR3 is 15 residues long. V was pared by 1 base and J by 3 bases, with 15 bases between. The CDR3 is CSARARGADYYGYTF. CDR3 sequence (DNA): TGCAGTGCTAGAGCGAGGGGGGCGGATTACTATGGCTACACCTTC.

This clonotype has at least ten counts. The CDR3 sequence: CASSWRTGGEAFF. The DNA of the CDR3 is TGCGCCAGCAGCTGGAGGACAGGGGGCGAAGCTTTCTTT. The J gene is TRBJ1-1, the V gene TRBV5-1; 11 nucleotides line up with TRBD1. The CDR3 has 13 residues. V lost 3 bases and J lost 8; bases outside the gene matches: 3. Germline CDR1 is SGHRS and CDR2 is YFSETQ. Filled out from reference TRBV5-1 and TRBJ1-1, the complete variable domain reads KAGVTQTPRYLIKTRGQQVTLSCSPISGHRSVSWYQQTPGQGLQFLFEYFSETQRNKGNFPGRFSGRQFSNSRSEMNVSTLELGDSALYLCASSWRTGGEAFFGQGTRLTVV.